This T cell receptor (beta chain) was sequenced for a study of T-cell memory formation after mild COVID-19. About the research overall: Most TCR clusters belonged to a single donor.

Germline-derived CDR1 and CDR2 are ENHRY and SYGVKD. V gave up 11 bases and J gave up 4 bases; unmatched junction bases: 13. The CDR3 is made up of 15 amino acids. TCRdb re-called the 5' RACE reads with MiXCR, one entry per CDR3 protein. The sample has 350,000 to 450,000 distinct CDR3 sequences, 24% seen once. Sequenced sample: PBMCs or a T cell subset sorted from them (not recorded which). The TCR sequence derives from an adult woman who had mild COVID-19 (a few samples of this study predate the infection). Cell type and time point are not known. The chain is built from TRBV10-3 and TRBJ2-1, with 8 bases identical to TRBD2. The CDR3 is CAVQSSGGGYNEQFF. CDR3 in DNA: TGTGCCGTCCAATCGTCCGGGGGGGGTTACAATGAGCAGTTCTTC.